The rows below give T cell receptor beta chains drawn from one sample of a study of glioma-infiltrating T cells after dendritic cell vaccination. Assay: immunoSEQ multiplex PCR; the TCRdb copy retains only in-frame clones and omits some. The sample contains approximately 85,000 clones, roughly 85% of which appear only once. The material sequenced was blood, taken after dendritic cell vaccination. The source of these receptors is a human donor with glioblastoma. CDR3s include the opening cysteine and the closing phenylalanine or tryptophan. A D gene is named only where the DNA matches it firmly.

D gene: .; V gene: TRBV6-5; CDR3 length: 16; CDR3 protein: CASSYRIRNGRYEQYF
D gene: .; V gene: TRBV15; CDR3 length: 16; CDR3 protein: CATSRRDTPNTGELFF
D gene: .; V gene: TRBV6-6; CDR3 length: 12; CDR3 protein: CASSYEAVGYTF
D gene: .; V gene: TRBV6-6; CDR3 length: 11; CDR3 protein: CASISGAEAFF
D gene: .; V gene: TRBV5-4; CDR3 length: 15; CDR3 protein: CASSLPGDKNTEAFF
D gene: TRBD1; V gene: TRBV6-6; CDR3 length: 15; CDR3 protein: CASSYRGQGTYEQYF
D gene: TRBD2; V gene: TRBV13; CDR3 length: 17; CDR3 protein: CASSFVAGPSGQETQYF
D gene: TRBD1; V gene: TRBV18; CDR3 length: 14; CDR3 protein: CASSPQGAPDTQYF
D gene: .; V gene: TRBV18; CDR3 length: 15; CDR3 protein: CASSPPTGSVTEAFF
D gene: TRBD2; V gene: TRBV6-5; CDR3 length: 16; CDR3 protein: CASSYSNSGDSYEQYF
D gene: TRBD2; V gene: TRBV19; CDR3 length: 15; CDR3 protein: CASRLAGASYNEQFF
D gene: TRBD1; V gene: TRBV23-1; CDR3 length: 23; CDR3 protein: CASSQSEIGTPGTGSPSPYEQYF
D gene: TRBD1; V gene: TRBV11-1; CDR3 length: 14; CDR3 protein: CASSSGTGGYGYTF
D gene: TRBD1; V gene: TRBV25-1; CDR3 length: 17; CDR3 protein: CASSAQKRTGDNEKLFF
D gene: TRBD1; V gene: TRBV9; CDR3 length: 14; CDR3 protein: CASSGQGYVYGYTF
D gene: .; V gene: TRBV5-4; CDR3 length: 14; CDR3 protein: CASSLGLTNEKLFF
D gene: .; V gene: TRBV19; CDR3 length: 13; CDR3 protein: CASMDDKRGGYTF
D gene: .; V gene: TRBV10-1; CDR3 length: 18; CDR3 protein: CASSERLTGYRMNTEAFF
D gene: TRBD2; V gene: TRBV5-1; CDR3 length: 16; CDR3 protein: CASSSSSGSSADTQYF
D gene: TRBD2; V gene: TRBV2; CDR3 length: 15; CDR3 protein: CASSEEGLAGHEQYF
D gene: TRBD2; V gene: TRBV9; CDR3 length: 17; CDR3 protein: CASSQDLLAGPTYEQYF
D gene: TRBD1; V gene: TRBV4-2; CDR3 length: 15; CDR3 protein: CASSQGDSDDTEAFF
D gene: TRBD2; V gene: TRBV28; CDR3 length: 15; CDR3 protein: CASGPPGTSGSVPYF
D gene: .; V gene: TRBV4-1; CDR3 length: 16; CDR3 protein: CASSQDGSLAKNIQYF
D gene: .; V gene: TRBV7-3; CDR3 length: 15; CDR3 protein: CASSLSGGSYNEQFF
D gene: TRBD2; V gene: TRBV2; CDR3 length: 15; CDR3 protein: CASSPGGLAVNEQFF
D gene: .; V gene: TRBV11-3; CDR3 length: 13; CDR3 protein: CASSLRGWTEAFF
D gene: TRBD1; V gene: TRBV9; CDR3 length: 18; CDR3 protein: CASSARDSQLSGANVLTF
D gene: .; V gene: TRBV7-8; CDR3 length: 13; CDR3 protein: CASSPTVNYGYTF
D gene: .; V gene: TRBV7-8; CDR3 length: 16; CDR3 protein: CASSLTDGLAKNIQYF
D gene: TRBD2; V gene: TRBV7-9; CDR3 length: 15; CDR3 protein: CASSLTSGGPYEQYF
D gene: TRBD1; V gene: TRBV27; CDR3 length: 17; CDR3 protein: CASTEYTGGSYNSPLHF